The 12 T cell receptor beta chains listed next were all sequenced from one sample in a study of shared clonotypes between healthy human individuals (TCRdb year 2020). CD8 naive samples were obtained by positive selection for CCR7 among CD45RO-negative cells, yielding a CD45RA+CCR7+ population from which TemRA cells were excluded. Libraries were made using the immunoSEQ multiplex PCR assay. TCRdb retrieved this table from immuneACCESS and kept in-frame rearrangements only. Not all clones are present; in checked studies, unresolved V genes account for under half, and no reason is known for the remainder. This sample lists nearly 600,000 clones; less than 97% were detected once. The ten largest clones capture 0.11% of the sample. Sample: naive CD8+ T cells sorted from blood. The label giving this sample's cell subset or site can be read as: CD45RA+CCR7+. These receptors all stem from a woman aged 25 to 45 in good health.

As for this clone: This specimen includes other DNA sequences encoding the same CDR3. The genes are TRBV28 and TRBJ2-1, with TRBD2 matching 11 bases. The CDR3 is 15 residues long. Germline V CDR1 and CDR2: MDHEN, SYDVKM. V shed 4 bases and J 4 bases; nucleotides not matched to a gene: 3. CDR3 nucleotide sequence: TGTGCCAGCAGTTCCGGGACTAGCGGTTACAATGAGCAGTTCTTC. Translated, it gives CASSSGTSGYNEQFF.

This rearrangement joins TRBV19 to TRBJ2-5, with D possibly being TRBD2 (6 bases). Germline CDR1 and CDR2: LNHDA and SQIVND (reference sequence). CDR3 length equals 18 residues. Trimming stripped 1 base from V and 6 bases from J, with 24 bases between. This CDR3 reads CASSIGPPGEVAGQTQYF. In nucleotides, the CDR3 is TGTGCCAGTAGTATAGGCCCGCCGGGGGAGGTTGCTGGACAGACCCAGTACTTC.

The CDR3 bases are TGTGCCAGCAGCGTAGGGGACGGGGGTTGGAACACCGGGGAGCTGTTTTTT. Its translation: CASSVGDGGWNTGELFF. This chain connects TRBV9 to TRBJ2-2; weak D call: TRBD2 (6 bases). Germline V gives CDR1 SGDLS, CDR2 YYNGEE. CDR3 size: 17 residues. The V gene lost 0 bases and the J gene lost 1 base, with 13 bases spanning the gap.

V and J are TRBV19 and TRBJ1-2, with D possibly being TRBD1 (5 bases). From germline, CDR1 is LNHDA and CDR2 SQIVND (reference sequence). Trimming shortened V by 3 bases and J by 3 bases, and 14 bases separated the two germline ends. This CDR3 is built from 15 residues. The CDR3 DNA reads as TGTGCCAGTAGTATGGATCGGGAAGGGGACTATGGCTACACCTTC. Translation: CASSMDREGDYGYTF. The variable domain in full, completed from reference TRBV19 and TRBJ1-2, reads DGGITQSPKYLFRKEGQNVTLSCEQNLNHDAMYWYRQDPGQGLRLIYYSQIVNDFQKGDIAEGYSVSREKKESFPLTVTSAQKNPTAFYLCASSMDREGDYGYTFGSGTRLTVV.

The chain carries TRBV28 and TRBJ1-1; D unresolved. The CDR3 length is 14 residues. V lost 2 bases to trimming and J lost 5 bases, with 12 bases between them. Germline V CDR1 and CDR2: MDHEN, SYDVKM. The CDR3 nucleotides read TGTGCCAGCAGTTTAATGGCAACGGGGACTGAAGCTTTCTTT. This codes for CASSLMATGTEAFF.

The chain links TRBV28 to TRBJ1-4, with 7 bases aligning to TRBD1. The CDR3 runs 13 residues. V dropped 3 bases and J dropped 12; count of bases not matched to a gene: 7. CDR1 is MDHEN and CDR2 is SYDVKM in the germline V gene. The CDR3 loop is CASSFGTAFELFF. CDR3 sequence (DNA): TGTGCCAGCAGTTTTGGGACAGCTTTTGAACTGTTTTTT. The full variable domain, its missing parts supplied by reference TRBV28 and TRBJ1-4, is DVKVTQSSRYLVKRTGEKVFLECVQDMDHENMFWYRQDPGLGLRLIYFSYDVKMKEKGDIPEGYSVSREKKERFSLILESASTNQTSMYLCASSFGTAFELFFGSGTQLSVL.

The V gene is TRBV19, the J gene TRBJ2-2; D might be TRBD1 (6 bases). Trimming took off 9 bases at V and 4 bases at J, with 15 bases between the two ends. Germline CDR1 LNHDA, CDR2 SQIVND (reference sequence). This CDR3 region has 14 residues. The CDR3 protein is CASTGFSGTGELFF. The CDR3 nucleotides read TGTGCCAGCACAGGGTTTTCGGGCACCGGGGAGCTGTTTTTT.

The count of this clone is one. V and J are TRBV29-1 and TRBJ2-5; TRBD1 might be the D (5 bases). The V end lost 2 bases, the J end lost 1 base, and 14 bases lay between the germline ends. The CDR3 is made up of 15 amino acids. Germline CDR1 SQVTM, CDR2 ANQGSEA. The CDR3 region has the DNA TGCAGCGTTGAATTCCATAAGGGGCGCCAAGAGACCCAGTACTTC. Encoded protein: CSVEFHKGRQETQYF.

The CDR3 sequence is CASTGTSGAYEQYF. CDR3 in DNA: TGTGCCAGCACGGGGACTAGCGGAGCCTACGAGCAGTACTTC. The V call is TRBV2, the J call TRBJ2-7, with 11 bases matching TRBD2. The V segment lost 7 bases and the J segment 2 bases; nucleotides outside the gene matches: 4. The CDR3 extends over 14 amino acids. CDR1 and CDR2 from the germline V gene are SNHLY and FYNNEI.

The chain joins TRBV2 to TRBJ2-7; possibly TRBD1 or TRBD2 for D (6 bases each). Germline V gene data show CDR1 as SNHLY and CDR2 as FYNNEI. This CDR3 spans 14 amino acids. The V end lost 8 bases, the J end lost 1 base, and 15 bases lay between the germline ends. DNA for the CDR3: TGTGCCAGCGGACCTCAGGGGACTTCCTACGAGCAGTACTTC. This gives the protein CASGPQGTSYEQYF.

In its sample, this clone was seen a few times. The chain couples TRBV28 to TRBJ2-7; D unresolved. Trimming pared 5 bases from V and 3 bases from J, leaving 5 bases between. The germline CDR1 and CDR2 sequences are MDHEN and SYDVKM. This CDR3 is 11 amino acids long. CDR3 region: CASSPYYEQYF. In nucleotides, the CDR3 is TGTGCCAGCAGTCCCTACTACGAGCAGTACTTC.

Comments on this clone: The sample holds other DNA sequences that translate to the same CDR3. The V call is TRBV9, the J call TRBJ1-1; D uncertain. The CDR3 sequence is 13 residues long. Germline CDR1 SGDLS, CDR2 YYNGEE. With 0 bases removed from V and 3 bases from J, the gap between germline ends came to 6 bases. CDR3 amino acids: CASSVGGDTEAFF. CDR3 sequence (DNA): TGTGCCAGCAGCGTAGGCGGAGACACTGAAGCTTTCTTT.